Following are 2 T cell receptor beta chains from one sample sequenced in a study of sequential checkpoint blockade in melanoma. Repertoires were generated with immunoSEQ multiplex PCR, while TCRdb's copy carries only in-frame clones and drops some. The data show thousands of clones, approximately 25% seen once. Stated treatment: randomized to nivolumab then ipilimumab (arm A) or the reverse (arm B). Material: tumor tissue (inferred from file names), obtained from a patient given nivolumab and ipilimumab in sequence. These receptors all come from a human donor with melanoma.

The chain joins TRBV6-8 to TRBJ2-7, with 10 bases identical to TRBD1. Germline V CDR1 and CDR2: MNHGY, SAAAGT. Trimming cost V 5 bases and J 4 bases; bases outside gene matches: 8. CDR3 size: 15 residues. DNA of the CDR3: TGTGCCAGCAGTATAGACGGGACAGGGGCGTACGAGCAGTACTTC. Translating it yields CASSIDGTGAYEQYF.

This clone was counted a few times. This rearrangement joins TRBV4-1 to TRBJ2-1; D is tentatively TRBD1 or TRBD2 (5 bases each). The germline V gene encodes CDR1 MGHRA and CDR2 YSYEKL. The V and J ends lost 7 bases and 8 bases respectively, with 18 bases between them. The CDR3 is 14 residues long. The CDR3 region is CASNLGTPEDEQFF. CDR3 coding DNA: TGCGCCAGCAACCTCGGGACCCCTGAGGATGAGCAGTTCTTC.